This is a list of T cell receptor beta chains from one sample in a study of blood T cells in healthy people across ages. Each CDR3 protein is one row after TCRdb ran MiXCR on the 5' RACE reads. The sample consists of approximately 770,000 distinct CDR3 sequences, roughly 50% of them appearing once. Source material: blood. These receptors were collected from a man aged 30 to 45 in good health. Each CDR3 is given with its conserved first and last residue. D genes are given only for firm matches. Clone sizes are given selectively: once, few, many, or a class where the clone is expanded.

D | J | V | size | CDR3 | DNA
- | TRBJ1-1 | TRBV20-1 | - | CSPSEAFF | TGCAGCCCGTCTGAAGCTTTCTTT
TRBD2 | TRBJ2-1 | TRBV7-6 | - | CASSQMSGTRDEQFF | TGTGCCAGCAGCCAAATGTCCGGGACTAGAGATGAGCAGTTCTTC
TRBD1 | TRBJ1-1 | TRBV12-3/TRBV12-4 | many | CASRGQGKNTEAFF | TGTGCCAGCAGGGGACAGGGAAAGAACACTGAAGCTTTCTTT
TRBD2 | TRBJ2-1 | TRBV5-1 | once | CASRGTSGENEQFF | TGCGCCAGCAGGGGGACTAGCGGGGAAAATGAGCAGTTCTTC
- | TRBJ1-2 | TRBV20-1 | few | CSASTGNYGYTF | TGCAGTGCGTCGACTGGGAACTATGGCTACACCTTC
TRBD2 | TRBJ2-3 | TRBV27 | few | CASGEGTDTQYF | TGTGCCAGCGGGGAGGGGACAGATACGCAGTATTTT
- | TRBJ2-5 | TRBV7-9 | many | CASSRTGEGTQYF | TGTGCCAGCAGCCGGACGGGGGAAGGGACCCAGTACTTC
- | TRBJ2-1 | TRBV29-1 | - | CSGGGVSYEQFF | TGCAGCGGAGGGGGGGTCTCGTATGAGCAGTTCTTC
- | TRBJ2-2 | TRBV6-1 | - | CASSERAIGELFF | TGTGCCAGCAGTGAAAGGGCGATCGGGGAGCTGTTTTTT
- | TRBJ2-3 | TRBV5-6 | - | CASSGGFRTDTQYF | TGTGCCAGCAGCGGGGGATTCCGGACAGATACGCAGTATTTT
TRBD1 | TRBJ2-7 | TRBV9 | - | CASSPGLGQACKQYF | TGTGCCAGTTCCCCAGGTCTGGGACAGGCCTGCAAGCAGTACTTC
TRBD1 | TRBJ2-3 | TRBV7-9 | - | CASSWGPGTGKDTQYF | TGTGCCAGCAGCTGGGGTCCCGGGACAGGGAAAGATACGCAGTATTTT
- | TRBJ1-2 | TRBV12-3/TRBV12-4 | few | CASSQRQYYGYTF | TGTGCCAGCAGCCAAAGGCAGTACTATGGCTACACCTTC
- | TRBJ1-1 | TRBV20-1 | - | CSAPKDSNTEAFF | TGCAGTGCTCCTAAAGACAGCAACACTGAAGCTTTCTTT
- | TRBJ2-1 | TRBV29-1 | - | CSVEGREQFF | TGCAGCGTTGAGGGCAGGGAGCAGTTCTTC
- | TRBJ1-2 | TRBV29-1 | - | CSVQVTGSDGYTF | TGCAGCGTTCAAGTAACAGGGAGCGATGGCTACACCTTC
TRBD1 | TRBJ2-7 | TRBV18 | - | CASSPDRGVYEQYF | TGTGCCAGCTCACCGGACAGGGGGGTATACGAGCAGTACTTC
TRBD2 | TRBJ2-5 | TRBV20-1 | - | CSARERGANQETQYF | TGCAGTGCTAGGGAGCGGGGGGCCAACCAAGAGACCCAGTACTTC
- | TRBJ2-1 | TRBV25-1 | - | CASSEPVRAGSRNEQFF | TGTGCCAGCAGTGAACCTGTTAGGGCGGGGAGTAGGAATGAGCAGTTCTTC
- | TRBJ2-7 | TRBV12-3/TRBV12-4 | few | CASSSFLSLDVYEQYF | TGTGCCAGCAGTTCTTTTCTTTCCCTCGACGTTTACGAGCAGTACTTC
TRBD2 | TRBJ2-5 | TRBV5-1 | - | CASRGREQQETQYF | TGCGCCAGCAGAGGGCGGGAGCAGCAAGAGACCCAGTACTTC
TRBD1 | TRBJ2-3 | TRBV5-8 | - | CASSPRQGGGTDTQYF | TGTGCCAGCAGCCCTAGACAGGGTGGAGGCACAGATACGCAGTATTTT